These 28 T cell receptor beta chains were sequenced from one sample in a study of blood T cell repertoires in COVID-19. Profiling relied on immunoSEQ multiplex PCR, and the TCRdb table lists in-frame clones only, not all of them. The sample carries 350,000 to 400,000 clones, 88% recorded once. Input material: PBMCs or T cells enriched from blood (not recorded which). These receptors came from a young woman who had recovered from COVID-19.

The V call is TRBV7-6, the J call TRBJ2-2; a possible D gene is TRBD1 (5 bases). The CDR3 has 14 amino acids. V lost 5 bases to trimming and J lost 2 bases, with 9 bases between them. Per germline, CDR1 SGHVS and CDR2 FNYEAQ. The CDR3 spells CASSPTVNTGELFF. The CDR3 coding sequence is TGTGCCAGCAGCCCGACAGTAAACACCGGGGAGCTGTTTTTT.

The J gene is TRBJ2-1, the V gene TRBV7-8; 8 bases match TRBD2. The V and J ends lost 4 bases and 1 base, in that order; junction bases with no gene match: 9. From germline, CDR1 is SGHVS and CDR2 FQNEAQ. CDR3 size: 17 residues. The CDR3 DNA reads TGTGCCAGCAGCTCTGAAGGAGCGGGGGCTTCCTACAATGAGCAGTTCTTC. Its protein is CASSSEGAGASYNEQFF.

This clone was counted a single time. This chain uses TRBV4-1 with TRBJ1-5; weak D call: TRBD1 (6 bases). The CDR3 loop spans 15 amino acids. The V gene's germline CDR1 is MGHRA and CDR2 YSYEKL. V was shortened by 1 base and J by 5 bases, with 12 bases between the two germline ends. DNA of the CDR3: TGCGCCAGCAGCCAAGGGGGGACACCCGATCAGCCCCAGCATTTT. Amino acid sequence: CASSQGGTPDQPQHF.

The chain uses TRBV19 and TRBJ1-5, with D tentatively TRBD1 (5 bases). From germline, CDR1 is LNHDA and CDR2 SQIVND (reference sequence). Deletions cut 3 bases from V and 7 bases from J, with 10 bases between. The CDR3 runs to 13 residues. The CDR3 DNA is TGTGCCAGTAGTATTCAGGGTCAACAGCCCCAGCATTTT. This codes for CASSIQGQQPQHF.

The chain's CDR3 is CATSDPGKAEAFF. The CDR3 DNA follows: TGTGCCACCAGTGACCCGGGTAAGGCTGAAGCTTTCTTT. The chain couples TRBV24-1 to TRBJ1-1; D ambiguous. The V and J ends lost 4 bases and 6 bases respectively, with 11 bases between them. The CDR3 has 13 residues. CDR1 and CDR2 from the germline V gene are KGHDR and SFDVKD.

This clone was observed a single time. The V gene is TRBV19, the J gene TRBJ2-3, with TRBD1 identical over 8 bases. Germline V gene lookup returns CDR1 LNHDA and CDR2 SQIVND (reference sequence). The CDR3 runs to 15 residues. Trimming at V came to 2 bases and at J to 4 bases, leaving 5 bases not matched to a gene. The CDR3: CASSIMAGGADTQYF. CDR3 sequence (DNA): TGTGCCAGTAGTATAATGGCAGGGGGCGCAGATACGCAGTATTTT.

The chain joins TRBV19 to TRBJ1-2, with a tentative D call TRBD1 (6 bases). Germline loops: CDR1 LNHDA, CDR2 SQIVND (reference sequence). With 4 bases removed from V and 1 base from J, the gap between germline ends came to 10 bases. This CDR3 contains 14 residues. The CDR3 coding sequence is TGTGCCAGTAGTACACAGGGAAATAACTATGGCTACACCTTC. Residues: CASSTQGNNYGYTF.

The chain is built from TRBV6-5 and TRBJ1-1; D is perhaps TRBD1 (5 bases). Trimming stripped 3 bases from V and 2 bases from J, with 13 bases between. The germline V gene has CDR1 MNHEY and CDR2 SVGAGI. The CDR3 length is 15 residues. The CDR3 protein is CASSYHRRPNTEAFF. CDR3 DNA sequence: TGTGCCAGCAGTTATCACAGGCGACCCAACACTGAAGCTTTCTTT.

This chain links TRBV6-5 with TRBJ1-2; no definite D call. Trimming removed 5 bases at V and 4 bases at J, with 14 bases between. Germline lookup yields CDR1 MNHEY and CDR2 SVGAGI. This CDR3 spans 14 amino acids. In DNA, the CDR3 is TGTGCCAGCAGTACCCAACTTGATTCCTATGGCTACACCTTC. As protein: CASSTQLDSYGYTF.

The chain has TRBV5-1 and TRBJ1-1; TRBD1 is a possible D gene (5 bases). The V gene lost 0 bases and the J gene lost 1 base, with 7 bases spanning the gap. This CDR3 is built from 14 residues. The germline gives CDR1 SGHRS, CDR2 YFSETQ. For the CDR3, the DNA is TGCGCCAGCAGCTTGGAGGGGTGGAACACTGAAGCTTTCTTT. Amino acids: CASSLEGWNTEAFF. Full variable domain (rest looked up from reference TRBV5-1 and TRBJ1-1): KAGVTQTPRYLIKTRGQQVTLSCSPISGHRSVSWYQQTPGQGLQFLFEYFSETQRNKGNFPGRFSGRQFSNSRSEMNVSTLELGDSALYLCASSLEGWNTEAFFGQGTRLTVV.

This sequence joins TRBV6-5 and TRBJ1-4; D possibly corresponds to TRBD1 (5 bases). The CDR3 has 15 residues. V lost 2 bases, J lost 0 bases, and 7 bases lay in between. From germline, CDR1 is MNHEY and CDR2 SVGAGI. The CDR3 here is CASSYQGATNEKLFF. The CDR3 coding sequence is TGTGCCAGCAGTTACCAGGGCGCAACTAATGAAAAACTGTTTTTT.

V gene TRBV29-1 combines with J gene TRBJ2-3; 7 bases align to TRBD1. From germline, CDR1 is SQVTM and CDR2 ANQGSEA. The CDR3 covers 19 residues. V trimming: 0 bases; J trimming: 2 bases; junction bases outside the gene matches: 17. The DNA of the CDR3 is TGCAGCGTTGAAGATGATCGGATCCGGGACAGTCAAGCCACAGATACGCAGTATTTT. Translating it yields CSVEDDRIRDSQATDTQYF.

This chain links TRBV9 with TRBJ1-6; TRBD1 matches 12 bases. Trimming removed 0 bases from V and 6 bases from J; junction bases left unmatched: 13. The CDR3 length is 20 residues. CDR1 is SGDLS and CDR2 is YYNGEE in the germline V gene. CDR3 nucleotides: TGTGCCAGCAGCGTAGAAAGGTCGGGACAGGGGGCCGACATTAATTCACCCCTCCACTTT. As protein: CASSVERSGQGADINSPLHF.

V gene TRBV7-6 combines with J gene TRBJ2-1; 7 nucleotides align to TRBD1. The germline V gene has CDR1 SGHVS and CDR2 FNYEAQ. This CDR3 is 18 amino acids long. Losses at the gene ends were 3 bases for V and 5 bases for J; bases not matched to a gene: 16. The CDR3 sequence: CASSFWAEQGTAHNEQFF. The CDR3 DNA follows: TGTGCCAGCAGCTTCTGGGCAGAACAGGGGACCGCGCACAATGAGCAGTTCTTC.

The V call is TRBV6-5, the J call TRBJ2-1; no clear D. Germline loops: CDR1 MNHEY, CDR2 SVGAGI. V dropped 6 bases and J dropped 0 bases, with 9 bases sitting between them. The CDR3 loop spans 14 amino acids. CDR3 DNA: TGTGCCAGCAGACCCACAGACTCCTACAATGAGCAGTTCTTC. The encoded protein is CASRPTDSYNEQFF.

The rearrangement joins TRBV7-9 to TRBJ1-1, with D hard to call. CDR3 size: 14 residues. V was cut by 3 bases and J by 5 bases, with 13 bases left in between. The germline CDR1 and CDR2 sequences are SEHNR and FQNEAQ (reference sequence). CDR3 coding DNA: TGTGCCAGCAGCTTTCTCGGGGTCGGGACTGAAGCTTTCTTT. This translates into CASSFLGVGTEAFF.

CDR3 region: CASSKKWTGERNTEAFF. The CDR3 coding sequence is TGCGCCAGCAGCAAGAAATGGACAGGGGAAAGGAACACTGAAGCTTTCTTT. The rearrangement joins TRBV5-1 to TRBJ1-1; 9 bases line up with TRBD1. Trimming removed 4 bases from V and 1 base from J; junction bases left unmatched: 11. This CDR3 has 17 residues. Per germline, CDR1 SGHRS and CDR2 YFSETQ.

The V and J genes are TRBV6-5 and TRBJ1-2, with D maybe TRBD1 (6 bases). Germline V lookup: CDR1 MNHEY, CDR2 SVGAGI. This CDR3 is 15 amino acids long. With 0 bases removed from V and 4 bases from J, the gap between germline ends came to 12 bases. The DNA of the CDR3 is TGTGCCAGCAGTTACTCGATTGCAGGGGTCTATGGCTACACCTTC. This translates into CASSYSIAGVYGYTF.

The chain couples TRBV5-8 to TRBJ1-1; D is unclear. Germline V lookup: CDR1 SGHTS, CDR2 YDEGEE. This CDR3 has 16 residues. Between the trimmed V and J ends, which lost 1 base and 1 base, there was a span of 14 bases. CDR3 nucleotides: TGTGCCAGCAGCTTGAGTTTACGTTGGAGGAACACTGAAGCTTTCTTT. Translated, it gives CASSLSLRWRNTEAFF.

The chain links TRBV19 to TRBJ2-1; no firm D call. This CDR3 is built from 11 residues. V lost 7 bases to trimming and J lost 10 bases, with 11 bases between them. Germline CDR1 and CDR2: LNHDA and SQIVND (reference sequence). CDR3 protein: CASNSRDEQFF. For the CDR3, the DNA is TGTGCCAGTAATTCTAGAGACGAGCAGTTCTTC.

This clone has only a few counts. This chain's CDR3 is CASSLGYSYEQYF. The CDR3 DNA reads as TGCGCCAGCAGCTTGGGCTACTCCTACGAGCAGTACTTC. The V gene is TRBV5-1, the J gene TRBJ2-7; D uncertain. Trimming pared 0 bases from V and 0 bases from J, leaving 4 bases between. The length of the CDR3 is 13 residues. CDR1 SGHRS and CDR2 YFSETQ come from the germline V gene.

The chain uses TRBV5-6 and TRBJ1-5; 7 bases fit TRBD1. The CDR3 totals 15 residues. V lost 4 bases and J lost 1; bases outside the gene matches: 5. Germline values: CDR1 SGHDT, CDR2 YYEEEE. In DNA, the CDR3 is TGTGCCAGCAGCGCAGACAGGGCGAGCAATCAGCCCCAGCATTTT. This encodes CASSADRASNQPQHF.

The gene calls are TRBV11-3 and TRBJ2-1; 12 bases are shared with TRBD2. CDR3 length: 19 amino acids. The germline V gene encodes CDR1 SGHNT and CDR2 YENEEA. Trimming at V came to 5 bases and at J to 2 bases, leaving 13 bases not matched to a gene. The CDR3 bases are TGTGCCAGCAGCAAAACGGGTCTAGCGGGGGGGCAGACCTACAATGAGCAGTTCTTC. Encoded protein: CASSKTGLAGGQTYNEQFF.

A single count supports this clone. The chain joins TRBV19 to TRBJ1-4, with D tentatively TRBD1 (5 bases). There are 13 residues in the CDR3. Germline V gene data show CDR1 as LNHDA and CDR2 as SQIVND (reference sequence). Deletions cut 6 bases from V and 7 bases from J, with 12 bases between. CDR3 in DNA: TGTGCCAGTAGGCCGGGACTCAGTGAAAAACTGTTTTTT. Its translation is CASRPGLSEKLFF.

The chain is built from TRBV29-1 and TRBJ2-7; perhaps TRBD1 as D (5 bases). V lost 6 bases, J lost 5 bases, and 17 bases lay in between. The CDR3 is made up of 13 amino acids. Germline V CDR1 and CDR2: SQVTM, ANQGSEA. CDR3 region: CSVQKTRTHEQYF. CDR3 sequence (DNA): TGCAGCGTACAGAAGACTCGGACACACGAGCAGTACTTC.

CDR3 loop: CASSLGPGGAKYF. In DNA, the CDR3 is TGTGCCAGCTCACTGGGCCCTGGGGGGGCCAAGTACTTC. V usage is TRBV18 and J usage is TRBJ2-7; TRBD2 might be the D (7 bases). Germline V lookup: CDR1 KGHSH, CDR2 LQKENI. This CDR3 region has 13 residues. V was shortened by 4 bases and J by 11 bases, with 18 bases between the two germline ends.

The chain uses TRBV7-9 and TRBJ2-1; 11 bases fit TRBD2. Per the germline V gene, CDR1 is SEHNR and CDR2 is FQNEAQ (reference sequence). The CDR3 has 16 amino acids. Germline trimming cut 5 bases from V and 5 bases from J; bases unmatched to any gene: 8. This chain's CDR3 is CASSPPTSGANNEQFF. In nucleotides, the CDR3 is TGTGCCAGCAGCCCCCCGACTAGCGGGGCCAACAATGAGCAGTTCTTC.

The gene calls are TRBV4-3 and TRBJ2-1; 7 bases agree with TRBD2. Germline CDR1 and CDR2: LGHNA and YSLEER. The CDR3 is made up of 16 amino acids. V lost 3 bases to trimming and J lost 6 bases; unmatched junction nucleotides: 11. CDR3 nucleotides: TGCGCCAGCAGCCAGGGTATAGGGACTACCTCCAATGAGCAGTTCTTC. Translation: CASSQGIGTTSNEQFF.